This entry concerns a single T cell receptor (beta chain). Its antigen is undetermined. This sample is part of a study of T cell responses to AZD1222 COVID-19 vaccine. This CDR3 comprises 15 residues. V lost 5 bases to trimming and J lost 4 bases, with 12 bases between them. The germline V gene encodes CDR1 SGHTA and CDR2 FQGTGA. Study-wide findings and caveats: It was only after the peak T cell response that any repertoires were sampled.

Some clones are missing from TCRdb's copy, which holds only in-frame ones; the method was immunoSEQ multiplex PCR. The sample includes just over 150,000 clones, approximately 91% of them seen just once. The clonotype originates from an adult who had recovered from COVID-19. Sequencing used peripheral blood, obtained after recovery from COVID-19. The rearrangement uses TRBV7-3 and TRBJ2-6; D gene ambiguous. The DNA of the CDR3 is TGTGCCAGCAGCGACCCGGGCGCGGGGGCCAACGTCCTGACTTTC. It yields the protein CASSDPGAGANVLTF.